This is a list of T cell receptor beta chains from one sample in a study of blood T cell repertoires in COVID-19. The protocol was immunoSEQ multiplex PCR, while the TCRdb copy is restricted to in-frame clones and leaves out a portion. The sample has some 42,000 clones, approximately 90% seen once; the top ten hold roughly 9.4%. The material sequenced was peripheral blood. These receptors came from a man aged 50-60 years with active COVID-19. CDR3s include the opening cysteine and the closing phenylalanine or tryptophan. Fields, in order: D gene, clone size, V gene, J gene, CDR3 protein, CDR3 DNA. D genes are given only for firm matches. Clone size is shown for a subset of rows, as once, few, many or a class of expanded clone.

D gene: -; clone size: -; V gene: TRBV5-1; J gene: TRBJ2-1; CDR3 protein: CASSFNSGHNEQFF; CDR3 DNA: TGCGCCAGCAGCTTTAATAGCGGCCACAATGAGCAGTTCTTC
D gene: -; clone size: -; V gene: TRBV7-9; J gene: TRBJ2-7; CDR3 protein: CASSLSPSGEQYF; CDR3 DNA: TGTGCCAGCAGCTTATCACCATCGGGCGAGCAGTACTTC
D gene: -; clone size: -; V gene: TRBV27; J gene: TRBJ2-5; CDR3 protein: CASRNREETQYF; CDR3 DNA: TGTGCCAGCAGGAACAGGGAAGAGACCCAGTACTTC
D gene: -; clone size: -; V gene: TRBV15; J gene: TRBJ2-2; CDR3 protein: CATSTFSPQTLTWAGELFF; CDR3 DNA: TGTGCCACCAGCACCTTTAGCCCTCAGACTTTAACTTGGGCCGGGGAGCTGTTTTTT
D gene: TRBD1; clone size: -; V gene: TRBV27; J gene: TRBJ1-2; CDR3 protein: CASSLGTGNSGYTF; CDR3 DNA: TGTGCCAGCAGTTTAGGGACAGGGAACTCTGGCTACACCTTC
D gene: TRBD2; clone size: -; V gene: TRBV7-9; J gene: TRBJ2-2; CDR3 protein: CASSYSGSFPGELFF; CDR3 DNA: TGTGCCAGCAGCTATAGCGGGAGTTTTCCCGGGGAGCTGTTTTTT
D gene: -; clone size: few; V gene: TRBV4-1; J gene: TRBJ1-6; CDR3 protein: CASSPGAGAPLHF; CDR3 DNA: TGCGCCAGCAGCCCAGGGGCGGGGGCACCCCTCCACTTT
D gene: TRBD1; clone size: -; V gene: TRBV5-1; J gene: TRBJ1-1; CDR3 protein: CASRPGTADTNTEAFF; CDR3 DNA: TGCGCCAGCAGGCCCGGGACAGCTGACACGAACACTGAAGCTTTCTTT
D gene: TRBD2; clone size: -; V gene: TRBV5-4; J gene: TRBJ2-1; CDR3 protein: CASTGTSGRLRGYNEQFF; CDR3 DNA: TGTGCCAGCACCGGGACTAGCGGGAGGTTAAGAGGCTACAATGAGCAGTTCTTC
D gene: -; clone size: -; V gene: TRBV4-1; J gene: TRBJ1-5; CDR3 protein: CASSQAQGWGPQHF; CDR3 DNA: TGCGCCAGCAGCCAAGCTCAGGGCTGGGGGCCCCAGCATTTT
D gene: TRBD1; clone size: -; V gene: TRBV6-5; J gene: TRBJ1-5; CDR3 protein: CASSPRAGGQPQHF; CDR3 DNA: TGTGCCAGCAGTCCCCGGGCAGGGGGTCAGCCCCAGCATTTT
D gene: -; clone size: -; V gene: TRBV7-3; J gene: TRBJ2-4; CDR3 protein: CASSTPGAKNIQYF; CDR3 DNA: TGTGCCAGCAGCACCCCCGGGGCCAAAAACATTCAGTACTTC
D gene: TRBD1; clone size: once; V gene: TRBV2; J gene: TRBJ1-1; CDR3 protein: CASSRQGARAEAFF; CDR3 DNA: TGTGCCAGCAGTAGACAGGGGGCTAGGGCTGAAGCTTTCTTT
D gene: -; clone size: -; V gene: TRBV10-2; J gene: TRBJ2-7; CDR3 protein: CASSLNYEQYF; CDR3 DNA: TGCGCCAGCAGTCTTAACTACGAGCAGTACTTC
D gene: -; clone size: -; V gene: TRBV10-3; J gene: TRBJ1-1; CDR3 protein: CAISPNRDRTEAFF; CDR3 DNA: TGTGCCATCAGCCCGAACAGGGATCGGACTGAAGCTTTCTTT
D gene: -; clone size: -; V gene: TRBV19; J gene: TRBJ1-4; CDR3 protein: CASSGGGPGEKLFF; CDR3 DNA: TGTGCCAGTAGTGGCGGGGGCCCAGGTGAAAAACTGTTTTTT
D gene: TRBD1; clone size: -; V gene: TRBV9; J gene: TRBJ2-2; CDR3 protein: CASSVVAGTGVTGELFF; CDR3 DNA: TGTGCCAGCAGCGTAGTCGCCGGGACAGGGGTAACCGGGGAGCTGTTTTTT
D gene: -; clone size: -; V gene: TRBV2; J gene: TRBJ2-7; CDR3 protein: CASTYTRYEQYF; CDR3 DNA: TGTGCCAGCACATACACCCGCTACGAGCAGTACTTC
D gene: TRBD1; clone size: -; V gene: TRBV5-8; J gene: TRBJ2-6; CDR3 protein: CASSIHRGTGGANVLTF; CDR3 DNA: TGTGCCAGCAGCATCCACAGGGGGACCGGTGGGGCCAACGTCCTGACTTTC
D gene: -; clone size: -; V gene: TRBV7-7; J gene: TRBJ1-2; CDR3 protein: CASSKGREHYGYTF; CDR3 DNA: TGTGCTAGCAGTAAAGGTCGGGAGCACTATGGCTACACCTTC
D gene: TRBD2; clone size: -; V gene: TRBV11-2; J gene: TRBJ2-1; CDR3 protein: CASSLLSSGSSNEQFF; CDR3 DNA: TGTGCCAGCAGCTTACTTTCTAGCGGGAGTAGCAATGAGCAGTTCTTC
D gene: -; clone size: -; V gene: TRBV5-1; J gene: TRBJ2-5; CDR3 protein: CASSFSTGKETQYF; CDR3 DNA: TGCGCCAGCAGCTTCTCAACAGGAAAAGAGACCCAGTACTTC
D gene: TRBD2; clone size: -; V gene: TRBV4-1; J gene: TRBJ2-7; CDR3 protein: CASSRDSSGRAHEQYF; CDR3 DNA: TGCGCCAGCAGCCGCGATTCTAGCGGGAGGGCCCACGAGCAGTACTTC
D gene: -; clone size: -; V gene: TRBV5-1; J gene: TRBJ1-1; CDR3 protein: CASSLVGGDTEAFF; CDR3 DNA: TGCGCCAGCAGCTTGGTCGGGGGAGACACTGAAGCTTTCTTT
D gene: TRBD1; clone size: -; V gene: TRBV28; J gene: TRBJ2-7; CDR3 protein: CASSPPGQGFYEQYF; CDR3 DNA: TGTGCCAGCAGTCCTCCGGGACAGGGGTTCTACGAGCAGTACTTC
D gene: -; clone size: -; V gene: TRBV7-8; J gene: TRBJ2-2; CDR3 protein: CASSPVSVGTGELFF; CDR3 DNA: TGTGCCAGCAGCCCCGTCAGCGTGGGCACCGGGGAGCTGTTTTTT
D gene: -; clone size: -; V gene: TRBV4-1; J gene: TRBJ1-6; CDR3 protein: CASSQDRSQESAGNSPLHF; CDR3 DNA: TGCGCCAGCAGCCAAGACCGGTCACAGGAATCGGCGGGGAATTCACCCCTCCACTTT